This entry is about one TCR beta chain. With random hexamers, about 0.45 to 1 ug RNA was reverse transcribed. Amplification of the TCR beta CDR3 was carried out by immunoSEQ multiplex PCR, which spanned a total of 54 Vbeta and 13 Jbeta segments. MiXCR was run by TCRdb on the immunoSEQ multiplex PCR reads, yielding one entry per CDR3 protein. The table lists about 150,000 distinct CDR3 sequences, approximately 95% of them singletons. Sequencing of TCR beta was performed on blood CD8+ and CD4+ T cells. While CD8+ and CD4+ T cells were isolated negatively, TEMRA cells were enriched by FACS. The V gene lost 6 bases and the J gene lost 5 bases, with 7 bases spanning the gap. The CDR3 covers 11 residues. Per germline, CDR1 MDHEN and CDR2 SYDVKM. This sample was taken from a study of CD8 T cells in Susac syndrome.

The TCR sequence derives from a human donor with multiple sclerosis. This chain connects TRBV28 to TRBJ2-5; D unclear. Material: CD4+ T cells from PBMCs. This CDR3 is CASSPFETQYF. In DNA, the CDR3 is TGTGCCAGCAGCCCCTTTGAGACCCAGTACTTC.